This T cell receptor (beta chain) was identified in a study of blood T cell repertoires in COVID-19 (dated by TCRdb to the early 2020s). Regarding the study in general: Samples from collaborators originated in the United States, Italy and Spain and spanned both the acute and convalescent phases of COVID-19. The samples were drawn from two sources: the first 160 participants of the ongoing ImmuneRACE study, and some 1,300 subjects contributed by 6 global collaborators. The repertoires were made available in a free public database intended to serve as a resource for research on the immune response to SARS-CoV-2. The dataset comprised deeply sampled blood TCRbeta repertoires from subjects exposed to, actively infected with, or recovered from COVID-19. Sample metadata almost always included a de-identified subject ID, COVID-19 status, age in years and sex. The prospective study material was composed of cDNA or gDNA derived from T cells, B-cell-depleted T cells, or PBMCs. HLA class I and class II types, where available, came from metadata supplied by the sample provider rather than from assay-based typing.

In the case of this clone: The antigen this receptor binds is unknown. No quality values exist for individual bases; no much larger clone is one base distant.

The germline V gene (reference sequence) sets CDR1 to MNHEY and CDR2 to SMNVEV. Between the V and J ends, shortened by 3 bases and 4 bases respectively, the junction contains 6 bases. The CDR3 starts with the cysteine, ends with the phenylalanine, and has 13 residues. This entry keeps only the CDR3 DNA: 39 bases, framed from base 1. Study-wide findings and limitations: How much clinical and demographic metadata was included differed by source and by participant, and the metadata was provided uncurated.

In the prospective study, participants were 18 to 89 years old, resided in about two dozen geographic areas of the United States, and were enrolled through a virtual design. Cohort assignment in the prospective study relied on participant-reported clinical history from a screening survey and a study questionnaire. ImmuneRACE Cohort 3 recovered participants were defined by two consecutive negative NP/OP PCR tests, healthcare professional clearance, or symptom resolution. Each participant in the prospective study had whole blood, serum and a nasopharyngeal or oropharyngeal swab collected by mobile phlebotomists. Additional blood draws and questionnaires over an approximately two-month period could optionally be provided by prospective study participants. Blood samples from the prospective study were shipped frozen or at room temperature prior to DNA extraction. TCRbeta CDR3 regions were amplified from genomic DNA by means of the immunoSEQ Assay, a bias-controlled multiplex PCR. In the original analysis: Within the assay, amplification of reference gene primers was used to estimate how many nucleated cells each sample contained. To quantify the absolute abundance of each unique TCRbeta CDR3 rearrangement, sequence reads were collapsed and filtered. For each sample, productive Simpson clonality was calculated as the square root of Simpson's diversity index across productive rearrangements. TCRdb took over this immuneACCESS table, retaining in-frame rearrangements with V and J assigned. Such tables are incomplete; in checked studies, under half of the missing clones stem from an unresolved V gene, and the remainder is unexplained. That table furnishes V, J and clone size, whereas the DNA furnished D and trimming. The sample includes hundreds of thousands of clones, with 85% to 90% observed a single time. In total, the top ten clones hold over 2% of the sample.

The receptor was derived from a woman aged 18-29 years who had recovered from COVID-19. Source material: PBMCs or T cells enriched from blood (not recorded which). The sequence joins TRBV27 to TRBJ2-2, with the D gene not clear enough to name. The bases read TGTGCCAGCAGTTTCGGCGGCACCGGGGAGCTGTTTTTT. Its amino acids are CASSFGGTGELFF.